This T cell receptor beta chain was observed in a study of PD-L1 blockade in urothelial cancer. This clone appeared a few times. Sample time point: pretreatment peripheral blood. The assay was immunoSEQ multiplex PCR, and TCRdb's table has in-frame clones only and misses some. This table holds around 60,000 clones, roughly 79% found once. The CDR3 is made up of 18 amino acids. V lost 4 bases to trimming and J lost 0 bases; unmatched junction nucleotides: 10. Per the germline V gene, CDR1 is SGDLS and CDR2 is YYNGEE. The sequenced sample was PBMCs, obtained around atezolizumab (anti-PD-L1) treatment. V is TRBV9 and J is TRBJ1-4, with 9 bases identical to TRBD1. The TCR comes from an older man with urothelial cancer. The CDR3: CASSPGQGTFATNEKLFF. DNA of the CDR3: TGTGCCAGCAGCCCGGGACAGGGCACCTTTGCAACTAATGAAAAACTGTTTTTT.